This entry lists 16 T cell receptor beta chains sequenced from one sample in a study of blood T cell repertoires in COVID-19. Only in-frame clones appear in the TCRdb table, and some are missing; sequencing was by immunoSEQ multiplex PCR. The data show more than 250,000 clones, roughly 91% seen once. Sequenced sample: peripheral blood. The source is a middle-aged man with active or convalescent COVID-19.

This clone was seen just once. The V gene is TRBV13, the J gene TRBJ1-2; D might be TRBD1 (6 bases). The CDR3 runs to 15 residues. Trimming left V 7 bases short and J 0 bases short, with 15 bases between. Germline V gene data show CDR1 as PRHDT and CDR2 as FYEKMQ (reference sequence). For the CDR3, the DNA is TGTGCCAGCACCACCGGACAGCGTTCTAACTATGGCTACACCTTC. Its protein product is CASTTGQRSNYGYTF.

V is TRBV5-1 and J is TRBJ1-4; 8 nucleotides match TRBD1. Germline V CDR1 and CDR2: SGHRS, YFSETQ. The V and J ends lost 0 bases and 8 bases, in that order; junction bases with no gene match: 6. This CDR3 comprises 15 residues. CDR3 nucleotides: TGCGCCAGCAGCTTGGACTGGACAGGGACCGAAAAACTGTTTTTT. This encodes CASSLDWTGTEKLFF.

The chain's CDR3 is CASSPLNTEAFF. The CDR3 bases are TGCGCCAGCAGCCCTCTGAACACTGAAGCTTTCTTT. V gene TRBV5-1 combines with J gene TRBJ1-1; D uncertain. This CDR3 spans 12 amino acids. The V gene's germline CDR1 is SGHRS and CDR2 YFSETQ. Trimming pared 4 bases from V and 0 bases from J, leaving 4 bases between.

The genes are TRBV5-1 and TRBJ1-1; tentative D call: TRBD1 (6 bases). The CDR3 is 14 residues long. Per germline, CDR1 SGHRS and CDR2 YFSETQ. The V end was cut by 1 base, the J end by 6 bases, with 13 bases between. The CDR3 here is CASSLWSEGAEAFF. CDR3 DNA sequence: TGCGCCAGCAGCTTGTGGAGTGAGGGGGCTGAAGCTTTCTTT.

The table lists this clone with a few counts. This chain joins TRBV28 and TRBJ2-5; 9 nucleotides match TRBD1. The CDR3 loop spans 14 amino acids. Germline V gene sequence: CDR1 MDHEN, CDR2 SYDVKM. V shed 7 bases and J 5 bases; nucleotides not matched to a gene: 8. Here the CDR3 reads CASNPGQGRETQYF. The CDR3, as DNA: TGTGCCAGCAATCCGGGACAGGGTAGGGAGACCCAGTACTTC.

The chain links TRBV7-2 to TRBJ1-5; no firm D call. V was shortened by 4 bases and J by 4 bases, with 14 bases between the two germline ends. Germline loops: CDR1 SGHTA, CDR2 FQGNSA. The CDR3 totals 15 residues. The CDR3 sequence is CASSSSATANQPQHF. CDR3 coding DNA: TGTGCCAGCAGCTCCTCTGCGACTGCTAATCAGCCCCAGCATTTT.

This chain connects TRBV5-8 to TRBJ1-5; possibly TRBD1 for D (6 bases). V was shortened by 2 bases and J by 1 base, with 10 bases between the two germline ends. Germline CDR1 reads SGHTS; CDR2 reads YDEGEE. The CDR3 has 15 amino acids. CDR3 sequence: CASSFGQISNQPQHF. CDR3 bases: TGTGCCAGCAGCTTCGGACAGATAAGCAATCAGCCCCAGCATTTT.

The rearrangement joins TRBV7-2 to TRBJ1-2, with 9 bases identical to TRBD1. The V gene's germline CDR1 is SGHTA and CDR2 FQGNSA. The CDR3 totals 13 residues. Losses at the gene ends were 5 bases for V and 8 bases for J; bases not matched to a gene: 6. The CDR3 DNA sequence: TGTGCCAGCAGCCCTGGGACAGGGTGGGGCTACACCTTC. Translated, it gives CASSPGTGWGYTF.

CDR3 coding DNA: TGTGCCAGCACCAAAACAGGGGGTTCCTACGAGCAGTACTTC. It yields the protein CASTKTGGSYEQYF. The chain joins TRBV6-5 to TRBJ2-7, with 8 positions matching TRBD1. CDR1 MNHEY and CDR2 SVGAGI come from the germline V gene. CDR3 length: 14 amino acids. Trimming at V came to 7 bases and at J to 1 base, leaving 6 bases not matched to a gene.

In the case of this clone: Other DNA sequences in the sample encode the same CDR3. The CDR3 DNA sequence: TGTGCCAGTAGTATACTGGGGGGCTCCTACAATGAGCAGTTCTTC. Its protein is CASSILGGSYNEQFF. The chain is built from TRBV19 and TRBJ2-1; a possible D gene is TRBD2 (6 bases). Looked up from germline, CDR1 is LNHDA and CDR2 is SQIVND (reference sequence). CDR3 size: 15 residues. With 2 bases removed from V and 0 bases from J, the gap between germline ends came to 8 bases. Drawing the rest from reference TRBV19 and TRBJ2-1, the complete variable domain is DGGITQSPKYLFRKEGQNVTLSCEQNLNHDAMYWYRQDPGQGLRLIYYSQIVNDFQKGDIAEGYSVSREKKESFPLTVTSAQKNPTAFYLCASSILGGSYNEQFFGPGTRLTVL.

The chain couples TRBV21-1 to TRBJ2-1; the table's D call of TRBD2 was not tested on the DNA. TRBV21-1 is a pseudogene locus. This CDR3 is 16 amino acids long. As DNA, the CDR3 is TGTGCCAGCAGCAATCAGCGGACGGCTCCCTACAATGAGCAGTTCTTC. This gives the protein CASSNQRTAPYNEQFF.

This chain joins TRBV5-1 and TRBJ2-3, with 8 positions matching TRBD1. Per germline, CDR1 SGHRS and CDR2 YFSETQ. The ends lost 2 bases at V and 0 bases at J; junction bases unmatched: 5. This CDR3 contains 16 residues. The CDR3 DNA sequence: TGCGCCAGCAGCTTAGGGACAGGTTCTAGCACAGATACGCAGTATTTT. Translated, it gives CASSLGTGSSTDTQYF.

The sample holds one count of this clone. The genes are TRBV2 and TRBJ1-6; TRBD1 is a possible D gene (6 bases). Between the trimmed V and J ends, which lost 4 bases and 7 bases, there was a span of 14 bases. Germline CDR1 reads SNHLY; CDR2 reads FYNNEI. CDR3 size: 15 residues. The CDR3 nucleotides read TGTGCCAGCAGTGTCGAGGGCAGGGGAAATTCACCCCTCCACTTT. Its translation is CASSVEGRGNSPLHF. Using reference TRBV2 and TRBJ1-6 for the parts outside the CDR3, the full variable domain is EPEVTQTPSHQVTQMGQEVILRCVPISNHLYFYWYRQILGQKVEFLVSFYNNEISEKSEIFDDQFSVERPDGSNFTLKIRSTKLEDSAMYFCASSVEGRGNSPLHFGNGTRLTVT.

The chain recombines TRBV7-8 with TRBJ1-1, with 7 bases that match TRBD1. The ends lost 5 bases at V and 6 bases at J; junction bases unmatched: 15. The CDR3 runs to 16 residues. CDR1 and CDR2 from the germline V gene are SGHVS and FQNEAQ. The CDR3 loop reads CASSALTGASQAEAFF. Written as DNA, the CDR3 is TGTGCCAGCAGCGCCCTCACAGGGGCGTCCCAGGCTGAAGCTTTCTTT.

J is TRBJ2-5 and V is TRBV27; possibly TRBD1 for D (7 bases). Trimming shortened V by 1 base and J by 1 base, and 16 bases separated the two germline ends. The CDR3 is 17 amino acids. Germline-derived CDR1 and CDR2 are MNHEY and SMNVEV (reference sequence). The CDR3 sequence is CASSLFWAGGTQETQYF. The CDR3 DNA follows: TGTGCCAGCAGTTTATTTTGGGCAGGGGGGACCCAAGAGACCCAGTACTTC.

J is TRBJ2-7 and V is TRBV7-8; 9 nucleotides align to TRBD2. Germline V gene lookup returns CDR1 SGHVS and CDR2 FQNEAQ. Germline trimming cut 0 bases from V and 4 bases from J; bases unmatched to any gene: 7. The CDR3 loop spans 16 amino acids. The CDR3 nucleotides read TGTGCCAGCAGCTTAGCGTCGGCGGGAGGGGCGTACGAGCAGTACTTC. Its translation: CASSLASAGGAYEQYF.